This record looks at one TCR beta chain sequence and its context. The target of this receptor is not known. No base qualities exist here, and no much larger clone lies one base off it. CDR1 and CDR2, per the germline V gene (reference sequence), are GTSNPN and SVGIG. From its cysteine to its phenylalanine, the CDR3 spans 13 amino acids. Of all the DNA, just the CDR3 is kept, 39 bases in frame from base 1. V and J are truncated by 7 bases and 1 base respectively, leaving an intervening sequence of 12 bases. Whole blood was collected in K2EDTA tubes by collaborating institutions according to the institutions' own protocols. For TCRbeta analysis, collaborators shipped samples in one of three forms: frozen whole blood, isolated PBMCs, or DNA extracted from either of those sample types. The data are from a study of blood T cell repertoires in COVID-19 (dated by TCRdb to about 2020). Describing the broader study: Samples from collaborators originated in the United States, Italy and Spain and spanned both the acute and convalescent phases of COVID-19. The material from the prospective study consisted of cDNA or gDNA derived from T cells, B-cell-depleted T cells, or PBMCs. Deeply sampled blood TCRbeta repertoires from subjects exposed to, actively infected with, or recovered from COVID-19 were included in the dataset. The repertoires were made available in a free public database intended to serve as a resource for research on the immune response to SARS-CoV-2. The samples were drawn from two sources: the first 160 participants of the ongoing ImmuneRACE study, and 1,000 to 1,500 subjects contributed by 6 global collaborators. Sample metadata almost always included a de-identified subject ID, COVID-19 status, age in years and sex. HLA class I and class II types, where available, came from metadata supplied by the sample provider rather than from assay-based typing.

The investigation overall reported the following: The amount of clinical and demographic metadata varied by source and participant and was provided uncurated.

TCRbeta CDR3 regions were amplified from genomic DNA using the immunoSEQ Assay, a bias-controlled multiplex PCR. In the original analysis: Within the assay, amplification of reference gene primers was used to estimate how many nucleated cells each sample contained. Sequence reads were collapsed and filtered to measure the absolute abundance of every unique TCRbeta CDR3 rearrangement. Productive Simpson clonality was computed per sample as the square root of Simpson's diversity index over productive rearrangements. TCRdb holds this immuneACCESS table with in-frame rearrangements only. Some clones are missing; in checked studies, unresolved V genes explain under half, and the rest has no known cause. Clone size and V and J calls were adopted from that table, with D and trimming inferred from the DNA. In all, the sample holds around 63,000 clones, and roughly 85% of those were seen once. The ten biggest clones cover about 31% of the sample.

Sequenced sample: peripheral blood. The chain is assembled from TRBV30 and TRBJ2-3; the D gene is unclear. The TCR comes from a human donor in a cohort sampled during active COVID-19. For the CDR3, the sequence is CALKVGGTDTQYF. The DNA sequence follows: TGTGCCTTAAAGGTGGGCGGCACAGATACGCAGTATTTT.